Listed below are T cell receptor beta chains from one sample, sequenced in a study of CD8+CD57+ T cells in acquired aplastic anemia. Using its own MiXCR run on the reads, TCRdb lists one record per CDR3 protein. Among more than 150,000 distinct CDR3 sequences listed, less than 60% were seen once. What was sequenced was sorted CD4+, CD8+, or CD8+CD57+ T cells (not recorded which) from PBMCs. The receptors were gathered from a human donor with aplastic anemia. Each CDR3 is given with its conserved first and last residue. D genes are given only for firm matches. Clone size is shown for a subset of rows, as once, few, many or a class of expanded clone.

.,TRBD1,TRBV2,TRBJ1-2,TGTGCCAGCACAAGGCGAGGGGGCGCCGGTGGCTACACCTTC,CASTRRGGAGGYTF
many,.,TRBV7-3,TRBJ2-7,TGTGCCAGCAGCTTAACAGGGGGGGGAACCGAGCAGTACTTC,CASSLTGGGTEQYF
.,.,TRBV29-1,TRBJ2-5,TGCGCGTTAATCGGCGTGCAAGAGACCCAGTACTTC,CALIGVQETQYF
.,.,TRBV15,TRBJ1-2,TGTGCCACCAGCAGAGATCGGCTTGGCTACACCTTC,CATSRDRLGYTF
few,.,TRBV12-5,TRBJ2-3,TGTGCTAGTGGTTTGTCGGCGGGATCTGGAACAGATACGCAGTATTTT,CASGLSAGSGTDTQYF
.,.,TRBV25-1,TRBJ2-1,TGTGCCAGCAGTGCACCGGGACCAGCCTACAATGAGCAGTTCTTC,CASSAPGPAYNEQFF
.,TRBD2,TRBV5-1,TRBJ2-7,TGCGCCAGCAGCTTAGCCCGGGTAGCGGGAGATGACGAGCAGTACTTC,CASSLARVAGDDEQYF
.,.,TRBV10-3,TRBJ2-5,TGTGCCATCAGTGAAAACCAAGAGACCCAGTACTTC,CAISENQETQYF
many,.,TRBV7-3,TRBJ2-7,TGTGCCAGCAGCTCCGGACTGGGACAAACCTACGAGCAGTACTTC,CASSSGLGQTYEQYF
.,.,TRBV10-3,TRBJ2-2,TGTGCCGTCAGTGAGGGGAGCACCTGGGAGCTGTTTTTT,CAVSEGSTWELFF
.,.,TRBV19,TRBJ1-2,TGTGCCAGTAGTATGCAGGGGTTCCCTTGGGGCTACACCTTC,CASSMQGFPWGYTF
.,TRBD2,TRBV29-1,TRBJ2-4,TGCAGCGTGTCCCGGGGGGGCGCGACCAAAAACATTCAGTACTTC,CSVSRGGATKNIQYF
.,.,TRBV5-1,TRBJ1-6,TGCGCCAGCAGTCTGAGGACGGGGGCGAGTACTTCACCCCTCCACTTT,CASSLRTGASTSPLHF
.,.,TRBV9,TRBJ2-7,TGTGCCAGCAGCGCCCTAGACCGGGACAAGTACTCCTACGAGCAGTACTTC,CASSALDRDKYSYEQYF
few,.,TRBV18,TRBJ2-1,TGTGCCAGCTCACCGGGGGGAGGAAGGGGACACAATGAGCAGTTCTTC,CASSPGGGRGHNEQFF
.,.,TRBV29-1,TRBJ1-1,TGCAGCGTTGATGGGGGAGTGAACACTGAAGCTTTCTTT,CSVDGGVNTEAFF
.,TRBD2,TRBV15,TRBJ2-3,TGTGCCACCAGCAGTTCTAGCGGAGTCCCCACAGATACGCAGTATTTT,CATSSSSGVPTDTQYF
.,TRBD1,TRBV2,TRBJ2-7,TGTGCCAGCAGCTGGACAGGGGTCTCCTACGAGCAGTACTTC,CASSWTGVSYEQYF
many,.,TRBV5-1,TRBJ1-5,TGCGCCAGCAGCCTTGGCCGGGGGGACGGTGGGCCCCAGCATTTT,CASSLGRGDGGPQHF
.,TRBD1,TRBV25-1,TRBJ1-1,TGTGCCAGCAGGGGGACAGGGTTAACTGAAGCTTTCTTT,CASRGTGLTEAFF
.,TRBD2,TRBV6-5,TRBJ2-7,TGTGCCAGCAGTTACTCGAGCGGGGAGGAGGCCTACGAGCAGTACTTC,CASSYSSGEEAYEQYF
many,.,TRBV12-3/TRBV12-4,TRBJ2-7,TGTGCCAGCAGTTTCTCCCCTCTTCGCGAGCAGTACTTC,CASSFSPLREQYF
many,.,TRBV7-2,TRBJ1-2,TGTGCCAGCAGCTTAGTGGGGGGGAACTATGGCTACACCTTC,CASSLVGGNYGYTF
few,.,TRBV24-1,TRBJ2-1,TGTGCCACCAGTGATGGGCGAGGGGAGTTCTTC,CATSDGRGEFF
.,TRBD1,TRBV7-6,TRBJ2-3,TGTGCCAGCAGCCAGCGGACAGGGTCAGATACGCAGTATTTT,CASSQRTGSDTQYF
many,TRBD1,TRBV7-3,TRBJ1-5,TGTGCCAGCAGCCGAGGACAGGGTCAGCCCCAGCATTTT,CASSRGQGQPQHF
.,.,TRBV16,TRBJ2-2,TGTGCCAGCAGCGTTGTAAGGGGGAGTCGCACCGGGGAGCTGTTTTTT,CASSVVRGSRTGELFF
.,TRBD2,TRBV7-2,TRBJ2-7,TGTGCCAGCAGCTTAGCGGGTGCCGGGACTAGCGGAATCGAGCAGTACTTC,CASSLAGAGTSGIEQYF
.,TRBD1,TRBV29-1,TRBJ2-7,TGCAGCGTTGAATTGGGACAGGGTTACGAGCAGTACTTC,CSVELGQGYEQYF
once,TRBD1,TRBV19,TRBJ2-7,TGTGCCAGTAGTATAGTCCGACAGGGTGGTTACGAGCAGTACTTC,CASSIVRQGGYEQYF
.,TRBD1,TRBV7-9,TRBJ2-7,TGTGCCAGCAGCTTAGGGGACAGGGGGGTTTACGAGCAGTACTTC,CASSLGDRGVYEQYF
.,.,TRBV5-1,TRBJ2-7,TGCGCCAGCAGCTTGAACAGTCGTAGGGACGAGCAGTACTTC,CASSLNSRRDEQYF
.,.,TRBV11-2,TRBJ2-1,TGTGCCAGCAGCTTACGTCAGTTCGCGGGAACGACCTACAATGAGCAGTTCTTC,CASSLRQFAGTTYNEQFF
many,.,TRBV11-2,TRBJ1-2,TGTGCCAGCAGCTTCGGCGGGGGGAGTGGCTACACCTTC,CASSFGGGSGYTF
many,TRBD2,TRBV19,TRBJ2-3,TGTGCCAGTAAGGCGGGAGAGGCGGATACGCAGTATTTT,CASKAGEADTQYF
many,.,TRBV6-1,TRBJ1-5,TGTGCCAGCAGTGCCCTCGGACCCAGCAATCAGCCCCAGCATTTT,CASSALGPSNQPQHF
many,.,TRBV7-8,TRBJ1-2,TGTGCCAGCAGCTTAGTCGCAGGGGCTGGTGCTGGTGGCTACACCTTC,CASSLVAGAGAGGYTF
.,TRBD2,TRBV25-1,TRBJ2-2,TGTGCCAGCAGTTGGACTAGCGGGAGTGCCAGGGAGCTGTTTTTT,CASSWTSGSARELFF
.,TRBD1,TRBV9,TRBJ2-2,TGTGCCAGCAGCGTAAGGAACAGGGGGGACACCGGGGAGCTGTTTTTT,CASSVRNRGDTGELFF
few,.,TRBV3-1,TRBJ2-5,TGTGCCAGCAGCCAATCACAGGGGGGGGAGACCCAGTACTTC,CASSQSQGGETQYF
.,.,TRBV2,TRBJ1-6,TGTGCCAGCAGTCGGCCATATAATTCACCCCTCCACTTT,CASSRPYNSPLHF
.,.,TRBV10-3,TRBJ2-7,TGTGCCATCAGTGCGACCTACGAGCAGTACTTC,CAISATYEQYF
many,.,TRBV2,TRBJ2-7,TGTGCCAGCAGTGAAGTTTTAGATATAGGGACGTACCCCTACGAGCAGTACTTC,CASSEVLDIGTYPYEQYF
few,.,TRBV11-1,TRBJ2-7,TGTGCCAGCAGCTTCGGCCTGGGCTACGAGCAGTACTTC,CASSFGLGYEQYF
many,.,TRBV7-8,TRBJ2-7,TGTGCCAGCAGCCCCGGAGGTGGCGCGAAGGGTCAGTACTTC,CASSPGGGAKGQYF
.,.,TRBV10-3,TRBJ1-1,TGTGCCATCTCCCAGGGAGGTACAAGGCGGACTGAAGCTTTCTTT,CAISQGGTRRTEAFF
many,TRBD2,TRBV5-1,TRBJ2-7,TGCGCCAGCAACCCAGTTGGAGGGGCGGGAGCCCCCTACGAGCAGTACTTC,CASNPVGGAGAPYEQYF
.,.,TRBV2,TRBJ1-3,TGTGCCAGCAGTGAACGGGGGAGTGCTGGAAACACCATATATTTT,CASSERGSAGNTIYF
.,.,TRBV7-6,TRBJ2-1,TGTGCCAGCAGCTTATGGGGGGACAATGAGCAGTTCTTC,CASSLWGDNEQFF
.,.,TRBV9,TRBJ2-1,TGTGCCAGCAGCGCACCGGACAGACCCTACAATGAGCAGTTCTTC,CASSAPDRPYNEQFF